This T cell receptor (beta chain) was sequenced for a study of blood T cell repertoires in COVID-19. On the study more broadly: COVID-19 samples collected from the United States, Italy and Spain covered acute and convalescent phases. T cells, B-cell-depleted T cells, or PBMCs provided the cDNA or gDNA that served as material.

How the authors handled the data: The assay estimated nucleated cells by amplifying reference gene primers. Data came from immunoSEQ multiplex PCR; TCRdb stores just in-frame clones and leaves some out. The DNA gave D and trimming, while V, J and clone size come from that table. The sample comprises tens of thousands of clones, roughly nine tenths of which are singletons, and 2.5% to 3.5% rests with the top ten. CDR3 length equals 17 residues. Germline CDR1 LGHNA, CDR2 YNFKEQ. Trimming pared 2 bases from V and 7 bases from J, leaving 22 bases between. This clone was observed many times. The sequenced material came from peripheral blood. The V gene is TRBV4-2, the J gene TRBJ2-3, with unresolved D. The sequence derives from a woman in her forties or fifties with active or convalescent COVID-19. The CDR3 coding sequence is TGTGCCAGCAGCCAATCGAGGCTCCATCGCGGCGCTAATACGCAGTATTTT. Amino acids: CASSQSRLHRGANTQYF.